One sample yielded the 6 T cell receptor beta chains listed below, sequenced in a study of CD8 T cells in Susac syndrome. cDNA came from 0.5 to 1 ug RNA primed by random hexamers. In TCRdb, the immunoSEQ multiplex PCR reads were re-called with MiXCR into one record per CDR3 protein. The data show some 300,000 distinct CDR3 sequences, 75% to 90% seen once. The sample comprised CD8+ T cells from PBMCs. Receptors originate from a human donor with multiple sclerosis.

The chain joins TRBV12-3 or TRBV12-4 to TRBJ2-7, with a weak D call TRBD2 (5 bases). V was shortened by 7 bases and J by 2 bases, with 18 bases between the two germline ends. There are 15 residues in the CDR3. CDR3 in amino acids: CASTSSGIPPYEQYF. CDR3 nucleotide sequence: TGTGCCAGCACCTCAAGCGGAATACCCCCCTACGAGCAGTACTTC.

This clonotype turned up a few times. The chain uses TRBV12-3 or TRBV12-4 and TRBJ1-5; no firm D call. The CDR3 is 14 residues long. V was clipped by 5 bases and J by 0 bases, with 8 bases between them. The CDR3 loop is CASSPGLSNQPQHF. In nucleotides, the CDR3 is TGTGCCAGCAGTCCCGGGCTTAGCAATCAGCCCCAGCATTTT.

The rearrangement uses TRBV10-3 and TRBJ2-7, with 8 positions matching TRBD1. Germline-derived CDR1 and CDR2 are ENHRY and SYGVKD. The CDR3 runs to 14 residues. V lost 3 bases, J lost 3 bases, and 4 bases stayed unmatched. The DNA for the CDR3 is TGTGCCATCAGTGACGGGACAGGCCGCTACGAGCAGTACTTC. Translated, it gives CAISDGTGRYEQYF.

CDR3 DNA sequence: TGTGCCAGCTCACCAGCAGGAGGGAACACTGAAGCTTTCTTT. Its translation is CASSPAGGNTEAFF. This chain joins TRBV18 and TRBJ1-1, with unresolved D. V lost 2 bases to trimming and J lost 1 base, with 8 bases between them. CDR1 is KGHSH, CDR2 LQKENI, per germline. The CDR3 runs to 14 residues.

V and J are TRBV5-1 and TRBJ1-2, with a tentative D call TRBD1 (5 bases). Germline V gives CDR1 SGHRS, CDR2 YFSETQ. Trimming took 0 bases from V and 7 from J, leaving 13 bases between them. The CDR3 is made up of 14 amino acids. CDR3 sequence reads: CASSLAGGQTGYTF. The CDR3 DNA sequence: TGCGCCAGCAGCTTGGCTGGTGGACAAACTGGCTACACCTTC. Complete variable domain (other parts from reference TRBV5-1 and TRBJ1-2): KAGVTQTPRYLIKTRGQQVTLSCSPISGHRSVSWYQQTPGQGLQFLFEYFSETQRNKGNFPGRFSGRQFSNSRSEMNVSTLELGDSALYLCASSLAGGQTGYTFGSGTRLTVV.

In this sample, this clonotype turned up once. V and J are TRBV9 and TRBJ1-4, with D unresolved. CDR1 and CDR2 from the germline V gene are SGDLS and YYNGEE. The CDR3 loop spans 16 amino acids. V was clipped by 4 bases and J by 0 bases, with 13 bases between them. As DNA, the CDR3 is TGTGCCAGCAGCCCCCCCGTTGGGGCAACTAATGAAAAACTGTTTTTT. It specifies CASSPPVGATNEKLFF.